This is a list of T cell receptor beta chains from one sample in a study of blood T cell repertoires in COVID-19. Sequencing used immunoSEQ multiplex PCR; TCRdb keeps in-frame clones, though not all of them. Among 270,000 or so clones listed, about 81% were seen once. Sequenced input: peripheral blood. The origin of the receptors is a human donor with COVID-19, enrolled during active disease. The donor label of this sample is uncertain. Each CDR3 is given with its conserved first and last residue. A D gene is named only where the DNA matches it firmly. Part of the rows lack a size; the others show once, few, many or a class for expanded clones.

clone_size	v_call	d_call	j_call	cdr3_aa	cdr3_nt
.	TRBV3-1/TRBV3-2	.	TRBJ1-1	CASSQGPVNTEAFF	TGTGCCAGCAGCCAAGGGCCAGTGAACACTGAAGCTTTCTTT
few	TRBV7-6	.	TRBJ1-2	CASSFVGAYGYTF	TGTGCCAGCAGCTTTGTGGGGGCCTATGGCTACACCTTC
.	TRBV25-1	.	TRBJ2-5	CASSEWGEETQYF	TGTGCCAGCAGTGAATGGGGGGAGGAGACCCAGTACTTC
.	TRBV29-1	TRBD2	TRBJ2-7	CSVKAGTRHEQYF	TGCAGCGTCAAAGCGGGGACTAGGCACGAGCAGTACTTC
.	TRBV28	.	TRBJ2-1	CASSSADTYNEQFF	TGTGCCAGCAGTTCCGCGGACACCTACAATGAGCAGTTCTTC
.	TRBV28	.	TRBJ1-3	CASNRLGAGNTIYF	TGTGCCAGCAATCGCCTGGGGGCCGGAAACACCATATATTTT
.	TRBV28	TRBD1	TRBJ1-4	CASSRTGEGSEKLFF	TGTGCCAGCAGTCGGACAGGGGAAGGAAGCGAAAAACTGTTTTTT
.	TRBV6-6	.	TRBJ2-2	CASTQDTSTGELFF	TGTGCCAGCACCCAGGACACAAGCACCGGGGAGCTGTTTTTT
.	TRBV4-1	.	TRBJ2-2	CASSRQTGDSLNTGELFF	TGCGCCAGCAGCCGGCAAACGGGGGACAGCCTAAACACCGGGGAGCTGTTTTTT
.	TRBV19	TRBD1	TRBJ1-2	CASSTGQTYGGYTF	TGTGCCAGTAGTACGGGACAGACCTACGGGGGCTACACCTTC
once	TRBV6-2/TRBV6-3	.	TRBJ1-5	CASSYSGGANQPQHF	TGTGCCAGCAGTTACTCGGGCGGGGCCAATCAGCCCCAGCATTTT
.	TRBV5-1	TRBD1	TRBJ2-1	CASSLAGTGIGGAYNEQFF	TGCGCCAGCAGCTTGGCCGGGACAGGGATCGGGGGAGCCTACAATGAGCAGTTCTTC
.	TRBV28	.	TRBJ1-2	CASTSGVLSYGYTF	TGTGCCAGCACGAGCGGGGTACTCTCTTATGGCTACACCTTC
.	TRBV12-3/TRBV12-4	.	TRBJ2-7	CASSWGVYEQYF	TGTGCCAGCAGTTGGGGAGTCTACGAGCAGTACTTC
.	TRBV28	TRBD1	TRBJ2-3	CASSLIGDRATDTQYF	TGTGCCAGCAGTTTAATTGGGGACAGGGCCACAGATACGCAGTATTTT
once	TRBV28	TRBD2	TRBJ2-1	CASRGTSVEQFF	TGTGCCAGCAGAGGGACTAGCGTCGAGCAGTTCTTC
.	TRBV28	TRBD1	TRBJ1-5	CASSRDRGKSQPQHF	TGTGCCAGCAGCCGAGACAGGGGAAAGAGTCAGCCCCAGCATTTT
.	TRBV6-5	.	TRBJ1-5	CASSYGQDNQPQHF	TGTGCCAGCAGTTACGGGCAAGACAATCAGCCCCAGCATTTT
few	TRBV7-9	TRBD1	TRBJ1-2	CASSFGQGGGYTF	TGTGCCAGCAGCTTTGGACAGGGGGGTGGCTACACCTTC
few	TRBV3-1/TRBV3-2	.	TRBJ2-1	CASSHSNEQFF	TGTGCCAGCAGCCACTCCAATGAGCAGTTCTTC
few	TRBV5-6	.	TRBJ1-3	CASTGSGGSAGNTIYF	TGTGCCAGCACCGGCTCGGGCGGGTCCGCCGGAAACACCATATATTTT
once	TRBV5-1	TRBD2	TRBJ2-5	CASSPLAGTAEETQYF	TGCGCCAGCAGCCCCCTAGCGGGAACGGCTGAGGAGACCCAGTACTTC
.	TRBV2	TRBD1	TRBJ2-3	CASSETGIVTDTQYF	TGTGCCAGCAGTGAGACAGGGATCGTCACAGATACGCAGTATTTT
.	TRBV30	TRBD1	TRBJ2-2	CAWSVRTGGNTGELFF	TGTGCCTGGAGTGTAAGGACAGGGGGCAACACCGGGGAGCTGTTTTTT
.	TRBV4-3	TRBD1	TRBJ1-5	CASSQDLEGQGADQPQHF	TGCGCCAGCAGCCAAGATCTCGAGGGACAGGGCGCGGACCAGCCCCAGCATTTT
.	TRBV10-3	.	TRBJ1-6	CAISETAYNSPLHF	TGTGCCATCAGTGAAACAGCTTATAATTCACCCCTCCACTTT
.	TRBV5-1	.	TRBJ2-3	CASRYRVRTDTQYF	TGCGCCAGCAGATACAGGGTACGCACAGATACGCAGTATTTT